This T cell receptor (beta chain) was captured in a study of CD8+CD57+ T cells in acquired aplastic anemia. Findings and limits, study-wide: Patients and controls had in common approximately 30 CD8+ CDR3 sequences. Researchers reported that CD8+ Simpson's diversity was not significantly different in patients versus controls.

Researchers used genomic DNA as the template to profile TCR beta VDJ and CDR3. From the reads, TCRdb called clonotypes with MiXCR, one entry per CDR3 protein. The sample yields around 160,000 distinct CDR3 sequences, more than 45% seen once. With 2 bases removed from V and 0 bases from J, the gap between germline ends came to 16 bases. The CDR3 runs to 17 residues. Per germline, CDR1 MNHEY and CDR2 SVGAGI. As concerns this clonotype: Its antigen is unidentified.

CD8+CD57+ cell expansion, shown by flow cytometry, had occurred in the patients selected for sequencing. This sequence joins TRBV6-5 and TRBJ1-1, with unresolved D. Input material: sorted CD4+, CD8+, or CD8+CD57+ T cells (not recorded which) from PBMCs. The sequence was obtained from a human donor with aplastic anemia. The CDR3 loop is CASSYASRSRMNTEAFF. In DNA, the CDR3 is TGTGCCAGCAGTTACGCCTCGAGGTCAAGAATGAACACTGAAGCTTTCTTT.